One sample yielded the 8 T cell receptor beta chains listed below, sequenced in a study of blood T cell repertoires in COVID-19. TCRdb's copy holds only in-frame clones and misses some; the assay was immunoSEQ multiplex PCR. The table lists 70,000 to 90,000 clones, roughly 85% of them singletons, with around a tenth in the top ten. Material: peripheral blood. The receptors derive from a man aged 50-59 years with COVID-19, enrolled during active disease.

The CDR3 nucleotides read TGCGCCAGCAGTGCCCGCCCTACCCAGGGGGTGAAAGCTTTCTTT. It encodes CASSARPTQGVKAFF. The V and J genes are TRBV10-1 and TRBJ1-1; TRBD1 agrees at 7 bases. The CDR3 is 15 residues long. V trimming: 4 bases; J trimming: 9 bases; junction bases outside the gene matches: 14. In germline, CDR1 is WNHNN, CDR2 SYGVQD (reference sequence).

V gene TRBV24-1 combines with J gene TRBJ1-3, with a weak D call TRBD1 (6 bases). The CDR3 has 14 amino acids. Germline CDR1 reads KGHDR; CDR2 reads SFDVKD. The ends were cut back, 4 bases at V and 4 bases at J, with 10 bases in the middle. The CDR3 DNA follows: TGTGCCACCAGTGACCCCGGACAGGGAAACACCATATATTTT. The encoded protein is CATSDPGQGNTIYF.

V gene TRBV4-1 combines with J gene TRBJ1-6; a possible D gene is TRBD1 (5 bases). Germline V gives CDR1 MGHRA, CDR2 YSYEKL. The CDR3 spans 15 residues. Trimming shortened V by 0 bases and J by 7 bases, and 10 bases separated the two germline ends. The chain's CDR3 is CASSQDGARNSPLHF. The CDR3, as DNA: TGCGCCAGCAGCCAAGATGGGGCACGGAATTCACCCCTCCACTTT.

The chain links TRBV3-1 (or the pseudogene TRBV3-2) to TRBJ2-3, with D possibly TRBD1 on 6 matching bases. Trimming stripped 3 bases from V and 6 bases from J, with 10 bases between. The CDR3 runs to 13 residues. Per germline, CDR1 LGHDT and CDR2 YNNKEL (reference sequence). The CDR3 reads CASSQGARDTQYF. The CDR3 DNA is TGTGCCAGCAGCCAGGGGGCGCGGGATACGCAGTATTTT.

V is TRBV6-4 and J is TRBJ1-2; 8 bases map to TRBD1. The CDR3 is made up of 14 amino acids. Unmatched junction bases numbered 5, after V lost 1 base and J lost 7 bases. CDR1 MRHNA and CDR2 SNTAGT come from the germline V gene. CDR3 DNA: TGTGCCAGCAGTGACTGGAACAGGGGGACTGGCTACACCTTC. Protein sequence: CASSDWNRGTGYTF.

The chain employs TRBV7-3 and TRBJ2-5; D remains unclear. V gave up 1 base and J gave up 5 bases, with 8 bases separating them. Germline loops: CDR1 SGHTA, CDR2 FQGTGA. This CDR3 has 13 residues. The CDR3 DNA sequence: TGTGCCAGCAGCTTAAGGGCTCAGGAGACCCAGTACTTC. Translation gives CASSLRAQETQYF.

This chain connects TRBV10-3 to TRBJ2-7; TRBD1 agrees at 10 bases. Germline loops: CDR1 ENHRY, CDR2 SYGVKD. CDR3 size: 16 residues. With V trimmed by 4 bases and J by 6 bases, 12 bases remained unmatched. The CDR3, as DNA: TGTGCCATCAGTGCTCCGGGACAGGGGTCCCCTGGCGAGCAGTACTTC. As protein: CAISAPGQGSPGEQYF.

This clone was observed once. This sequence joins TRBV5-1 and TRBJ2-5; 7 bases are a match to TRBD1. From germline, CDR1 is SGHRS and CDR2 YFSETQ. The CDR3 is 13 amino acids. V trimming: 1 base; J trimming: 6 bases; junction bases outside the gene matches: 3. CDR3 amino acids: CASSLTGEQTQYF. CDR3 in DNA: TGCGCCAGCAGCTTGACAGGGGAACAGACCCAGTACTTC.